This TCR beta chain was documented in a study of molecular identifiers for immune sequencing clone quantification. There are 14 residues in the CDR3. The germline V gene encodes CDR1 SGHNT and CDR2 YYREEE (reference sequence). Trimming took off 3 bases at V and 3 bases at J, with 10 bases between the two ends. This clonotype was seen many times. As yet, its antigen is unknown. General study results and limits: Highly expanded clone sizes could be underestimated by identical TCR molecules that share a barcode.

Previously described methods and listed TCR primers were employed for the bulk TCR libraries. TCRdb reprocessed the PCR reads via MiXCR and lists one record per CDR3 protein. The sample records roughly 71,000 distinct CDR3 sequences, about 18% being singletons. The sample taken for sequencing was naive CD8+ T cells from blood, with Jurkat cell RNA spiked in. Documented subset: FACS-sorted CD8+CD4-CCR7+CD45RA+ naive T cells. The chain is built from TRBV5-4 and TRBJ1-5, with unresolved D. The clonotype was recovered from a human donor in good health. Some libraries in this study had Jurkat cell RNA spiked in. CDR3 sequence: CASSSGLDNQPQHF. CDR3 nucleotide sequence: TGTGCCAGCAGCTCCGGGCTGGACAATCAGCCCCAGCATTTT.